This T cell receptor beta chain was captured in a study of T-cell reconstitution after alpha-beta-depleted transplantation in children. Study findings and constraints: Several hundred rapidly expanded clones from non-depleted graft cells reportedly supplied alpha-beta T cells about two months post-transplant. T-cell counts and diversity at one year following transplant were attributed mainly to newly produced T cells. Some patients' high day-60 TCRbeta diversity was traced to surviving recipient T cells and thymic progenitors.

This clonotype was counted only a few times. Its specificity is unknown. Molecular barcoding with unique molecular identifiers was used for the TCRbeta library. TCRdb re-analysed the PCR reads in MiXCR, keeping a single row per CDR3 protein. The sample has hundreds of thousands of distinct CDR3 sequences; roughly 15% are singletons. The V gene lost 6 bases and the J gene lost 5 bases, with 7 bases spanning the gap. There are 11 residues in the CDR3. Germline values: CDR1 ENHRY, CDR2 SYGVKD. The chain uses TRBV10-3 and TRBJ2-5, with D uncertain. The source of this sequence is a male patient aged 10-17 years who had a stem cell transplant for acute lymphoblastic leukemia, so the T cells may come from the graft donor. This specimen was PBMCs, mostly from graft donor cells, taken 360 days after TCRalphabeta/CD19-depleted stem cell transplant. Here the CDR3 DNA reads TGTGCCATCAGGGGATGGGAGACCCAGTACTTC. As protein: CAIRGWETQYF.